Listed here are 3 T cell receptor beta chains from one sample, sequenced in a study of T cells after yellow fever vaccination. TCRdb reanalysed the 5' RACE reads using MiXCR and keeps one entry per CDR3 protein. The sample lists a few hundred thousand distinct CDR3 sequences; 8.5% to 10% were seen once. The sample consisted of CD4+ T cells sorted from PBMCs, taken 5 days after the yellow fever booster vaccination. These receptors all come from a man aged 18 to 30 who received the YFV17D yellow fever vaccine.

This clonotype was counted ten times or more. This chain links TRBV2 with TRBJ1-1, with D hard to call. Trimming cost V 6 bases and J 0 bases, with 8 bases left between them. This CDR3 spans 13 amino acids. Germline V lookup: CDR1 SNHLY, CDR2 FYNNEI. DNA for the CDR3: TGTGCCAGCAGCTCCAGACTGAACACTGAAGCTTTCTTT. It specifies CASSSRLNTEAFF.

This clonotype was observed a handful of times. V usage is TRBV25-1 and J usage is TRBJ2-6; 10 nucleotides align to TRBD1. Germline V gene data show CDR1 as MGHDK and CDR2 as SYGVNS. J gave up 1 base and V 5 bases, and 11 bases lay outside the gene matches. The CDR3 consists of 19 residues. CDR3 bases: TGTGCCAGCAGTTCTCGTCCCGGACAGGGGGTATCTGGGGCCAACGTCCTGACTTTC. This encodes CASSSRPGQGVSGANVLTF.

This clonotype was picked up many times. V gene TRBV19 combines with J gene TRBJ2-2; 7 bases align to TRBD2. Germline V lookup: CDR1 LNHDA, CDR2 SQIVND (reference sequence). Germline trimming cut 7 bases from V and 4 bases from J; bases unmatched to any gene: 9. The CDR3 is made up of 15 amino acids. The CDR3 here is CASTQSGAPTGELFF. For the CDR3, the DNA is TGTGCCAGTACCCAAAGCGGGGCCCCCACCGGGGAGCTGTTTTTT.